One and the same sample provided the 5 T cell receptor beta chains below, sequenced in a study of blood T cell repertoires in COVID-19. Method: immunoSEQ multiplex PCR; TCRdb's copy keeps in-frame clones and lacks some. The sample has 130,000 or so clones; approximately 84% are singletons. Input material: peripheral blood. These receptors were obtained from a woman older than 75 with acute or convalescent COVID-19.

The genes are TRBV2 and TRBJ1-4; D gene ambiguous. The V and J ends lost 4 bases and 12 bases respectively, with 9 bases between them. The CDR3 spans 11 residues. Germline lookup yields CDR1 SNHLY and CDR2 FYNNEI. CDR3 residues: CASSVWEELFF. The DNA for the CDR3 is TGTGCCAGCAGTGTTTGGGAGGAACTGTTTTTT.

This clone showed up just a few times. This chain uses TRBV7-9 with TRBJ2-1; D perhaps matches TRBD2 (5 bases). This CDR3 region has 14 residues. V was clipped by 5 bases and J by 6 bases, with 14 bases between them. Germline V gene data show CDR1 as SEHNR and CDR2 as FQNEAQ (reference sequence). The CDR3 DNA reads as TGTGCCAGCAGCGTGTCGGGGAATAGCAATGAGCAGTTCTTC. Its protein is CASSVSGNSNEQFF.

The J gene is TRBJ2-2, the V gene TRBV15; TRBD1 is a possible D gene (5 bases). The germline V gene has CDR1 LNHNV and CDR2 YYDKDF (reference sequence). V was trimmed by 1 base and J by 0 bases, leaving 6 bases between them. This CDR3 is built from 15 residues. The CDR3 DNA follows: TGTGCCACCAGCAGAGGGACAACGAACACCGGGGAGCTGTTTTTT. It specifies CATSRGTTNTGELFF.

The rearrangement uses TRBV5-6 and TRBJ1-3, with 11 positions matching TRBD1. The CDR3 runs 16 residues. In germline, CDR1 is SGHDT, CDR2 YYEEEE. V shed 4 bases, J shed 2 bases, and the junction held 5 bases outside the gene matches. The CDR3 nucleotides are TGTGCCAGCAGCGTGGGACAGGGGGTTACTGGAAACACCATATATTTT. This codes for CASSVGQGVTGNTIYF.

The chain couples TRBV2 to TRBJ1-1; 11 bases fit TRBD1. V was clipped by 9 bases and J by 1 base; unmatched bases: 7. The CDR3 length is 15 residues. CDR1 SNHLY and CDR2 FYNNEI come from the germline V gene. CDR3 bases: TGTGCCAGTAGGGGACAGGGGGTGCAGAACACTGAAGCTTTCTTT. Residues: CASRGQGVQNTEAFF.